This T cell receptor beta chain came from a study of cytomegalovirus exposure and HLA in healthy donors. It was with 60 Vbeta and 13 Jbeta primers that the PCR ran. Method: immunoSEQ multiplex PCR; TCRdb's copy keeps in-frame clones and lacks some. The repertoire includes about 120,000 clones, around 79% of them detected once, and over 5% sits in the top ten. V lost 2 bases and J lost 0, with 11 bases in between. CDR1 and CDR2 (germline): MNHNS, SASEGT. The CDR3 sequence is 17 residues long. The sequence was obtained from a woman aged 35 to 49 in good health and CMV-seronegative. Sequencing was done on a sample of PBMCs. The chain links TRBV6-1 to TRBJ1-6, with no clear D. In nucleotides, the CDR3 is TGTGCCAGCAGTGAAAGTATAGCCAGCTCCTATAATTCACCCCTCCACTTT. It translates to CASSESIASSYNSPLHF.